These 22 T cell receptor beta chains were all obtained from the same sample, sequenced in a study of cytomegalovirus exposure and HLA in healthy donors. It was with 60 Vbeta and 13 Jbeta primers that the PCR ran. The method was immunoSEQ multiplex PCR; TCRdb's version includes in-frame clones alone and lacks a portion of them. The table shows 100,000 to 150,000 clones, with 75% to 85% occurring only once. The sequencing input was PBMCs. All receptors derive from a woman aged 45 to 65 in good health and CMV-seropositive.

This clone was counted a few times. The V call is TRBV27, the J call TRBJ2-7; D is uncertain. Germline V gene sequence: CDR1 MNHEY, CDR2 SMNVEV (reference sequence). The V gene lost 0 bases and the J gene lost 0 bases, with 12 bases spanning the gap. This CDR3 is 16 amino acids long. CDR3 loop: CASSLSPTGSSYEQYF. The CDR3 DNA reads TGTGCCAGCAGTTTATCTCCGACTGGAAGCTCCTACGAGCAGTACTTC.

The DNA of the CDR3 is TGTGCCAGCAGCACTACCGGGACTAGCACCCCCGGGGAGCTGTTTTTT. Translated, it gives CASSTTGTSTPGELFF. The chain carries TRBV5-5 and TRBJ2-2; 9 bases are shared with TRBD2. Unmatched junction bases numbered 10, after V lost 4 bases and J lost 6 bases. The CDR3 has 16 amino acids. Germline CDR1 is SGHKS and CDR2 is YYEKEE (reference sequence).

This clone was found a few times. The chain uses TRBV5-1 and TRBJ1-4; D gene unclear. Trimming removed 3 bases at V and 1 base at J, with 7 bases between. CDR3 length equals 14 residues. Germline V gene sequence: CDR1 SGHRS, CDR2 YFSETQ. The CDR3 loop is CASSSGGTNEKLFF. The CDR3 nucleotides read TGCGCCAGCAGCTCCGGTGGAACTAATGAAAAACTGTTTTTT.

CDR3 residues: CASSLTGARNEKLFF. CDR3 DNA: TGTGCCAGCAGCTTGACAGGGGCCCGTAATGAAAAACTGTTTTTT. This sequence joins TRBV5-4 and TRBJ1-4, with 7 bases fitting TRBD1. J was trimmed by 4 bases and V by 1 base; bases with no gene match: 4. The V gene's germline CDR1 is SGHNT and CDR2 YYREEE (reference sequence). CDR3 size: 15 residues.

Details on this clone: The junction departs from germline at one end; a sequencing error may be responsible. This chain connects TRBV23-1 to TRBJ1-5; D ambiguous. TRBV23-1 is designated an ORF whose function remains uncertain. The CDR3 extends over 9 amino acids. CDR3 in amino acids: CARSQPQHF. DNA for the CDR3: TGCGCCAGGAGTCAGCCCCAGCATTTT.

This chain joins TRBV27 and TRBJ2-1; 8 nucleotides line up with TRBD1. V trimming: 5 bases; J trimming: 8 bases; junction bases outside the gene matches: 11. Germline V CDR1 and CDR2: MNHEY, SMNVEV (reference sequence). The CDR3 spans 15 residues. The CDR3 loop reads CASSKSGTGDDEQFF. The CDR3 DNA reads as TGTGCCAGCAGTAAATCCGGGACAGGAGACGATGAGCAGTTCTTC.

The rearrangement joins TRBV7-9 to TRBJ1-6; D not certain. Trimming left V 6 bases short and J 3 bases short, with 12 bases between. The CDR3 length is 15 residues. Per the germline V gene, CDR1 is SEHNR and CDR2 is FQNEAQ (reference sequence). The CDR3 reads CASSPGSNYNSPLHF. CDR3 in DNA: TGTGCCAGCAGTCCCGGGAGTAACTATAATTCACCCCTCCACTTT.

V usage is TRBV5-4 and J usage is TRBJ2-7; D is possibly TRBD1 (5 bases). Germline V gene lookup returns CDR1 SGHNT and CDR2 YYREEE (reference sequence). The CDR3 is made up of 13 amino acids. The V end lost 0 bases, the J end lost 13 bases, and 17 bases lay between the germline ends. CDR3 sequence (DNA): TGTGCCAGCAGCTTGGGGGAAGGGGCTCCTGAATACTTC. Protein sequence: CASSLGEGAPEYF.

This chain connects TRBV7-2 to TRBJ2-5; the match to TRBD2 covers 10 bases. The V gene end was trimmed by 1 base and the J gene end by 2 bases; junction bases not matched to a gene: 10. Germline V gene lookup returns CDR1 SGHTA and CDR2 FQGNSA. CDR3 length: 18 amino acids. CDR3 region: CASSLGQSGTSAQETQYF. The DNA of the CDR3 is TGTGCCAGCAGCTTAGGGCAGAGCGGGACTAGCGCACAAGAGACCCAGTACTTC.

This clone appeared once. The junction departs from the called germline gene at one end, perhaps through a read error. This chain joins TRBV6-5 and TRBJ1-2; a possible D gene is TRBD1 (5 bases). Germline loops: CDR1 MNHEY, CDR2 SVGAGI. The CDR3 runs 14 residues. In DNA form, the CDR3 reads TGTGCCGGCAGTTACGACCCTTTAGGGGATGGCTACACCTTC. It codes for CAGSYDPLGDGYTF.

The rearrangement joins TRBV5-1 to TRBJ1-2; D gene unclear. Per germline, CDR1 SGHRS and CDR2 YFSETQ. V was clipped by 0 bases and J by 5 bases, with 8 bases between them. This CDR3 comprises 13 residues. DNA of the CDR3: TGCGCCAGCAGCTTGGCCGAGATTTATGGCTACACCTTC. Encoded protein: CASSLAEIYGYTF. The variable domain in full, with the rest retrieved from reference TRBV5-1 and TRBJ1-2, is KAGVTQTPRYLIKTRGQQVTLSCSPISGHRSVSWYQQTPGQGLQFLFEYFSETQRNKGNFPGRFSGRQFSNSRSEMNVSTLELGDSALYLCASSLAEIYGYTFGSGTRLTVV.

This clone was detected a few times. The CDR3 nucleotides are TGTGCCAGCAGCCCCCAGGCCCCCTACGAGCAGTACTTC. It codes for CASSPQAPYEQYF. The V gene is TRBV7-2, the J gene TRBJ2-7, with D unclear. Germline V gene sequence: CDR1 SGHTA, CDR2 FQGNSA. The CDR3 totals 13 residues. Trimming pared 5 bases from V and 2 bases from J, leaving 10 bases between.

The gene calls are TRBV4-1 and TRBJ2-7, with TRBD1 matching over 11 bases. This CDR3 is built from 17 residues. CDR1 and CDR2 (germline): MGHRA, YSYEKL. Losses at the gene ends were 1 base for V and 6 bases for J; bases not matched to a gene: 11. The CDR3 spells CASSQVSLRDRGFEQYF. For the CDR3, the DNA is TGCGCCAGCAGCCAAGTTAGTTTGAGGGACAGGGGGTTCGAGCAGTACTTC.

The chain joins TRBV13 to TRBJ1-1; 7 bases line up with TRBD1. Germline CDR1 PRHDT, CDR2 FYEKMQ (reference sequence). This CDR3 region has 14 residues. The junction had 8 bases not matched to a gene; V was cut back by 2 bases and J by 8 bases. The CDR3 reads CASSLRPGTAEAFF. The DNA for the CDR3 is TGTGCCAGCAGCTTACGCCCCGGGACAGCCGAAGCTTTCTTT.

The J gene is TRBJ2-1, the V gene TRBV29-1, with 7 bases lining up with TRBD1. Germline CDR1 and CDR2: SQVTM and ANQGSEA. Trimming at V came to 5 bases and at J to 0 bases, leaving 4 bases not matched to a gene. The CDR3 totals 14 residues. This CDR3 is CSVPDRSSYNEQFF. Written as DNA, the CDR3 is TGCAGCGTTCCGGACAGGAGCTCCTACAATGAGCAGTTCTTC.

This clone has just one count. The chain joins TRBV7-3 to TRBJ2-3, with TRBD2 matching 11 bases. CDR1 is SGHTA and CDR2 is FQGTGA in the germline V gene. The J segment lost 5 bases and the V segment lost 2 bases, leaving 9 bases of the junction unmatched. The CDR3 extends over 17 amino acids. As DNA, the CDR3 is TGTGCCAGCAGCTTACGGCCCTTAGCGGGGGGGCTAGATACGCAGTATTTT. The encoded protein is CASSLRPLAGGLDTQYF.

The rearrangement uses TRBV30 and TRBJ2-5, with D tentatively TRBD2 (6 bases). The CDR3 extends over 15 amino acids. The V gene's germline CDR1 is GTSNPN and CDR2 SVGIG (reference sequence). The ends were cut back, 0 bases at V and 4 bases at J, with 15 bases in the middle. CDR3 bases: TGTGCCTGGAGTGTAATTAGAGTGGGGGGAGAGACCCAGTACTTC. This sequence encodes CAWSVIRVGGETQYF.

The J gene is TRBJ2-5, the V gene TRBV5-6; 15 bases map to TRBD2. V shed 4 bases, J shed 4 bases, and the junction held 8 bases outside the gene matches. The CDR3 has 17 residues. In germline, CDR1 is SGHDT, CDR2 YYEEEE. The DNA for the CDR3 is TGTGCCAGCAGCACCGGATGGACTAGCGGGAGGGGAGAGACCCAGTACTTC. Amino acid sequence: CASSTGWTSGRGETQYF.

The genes are TRBV11-1 and TRBJ2-7; 11 bases match TRBD1. CDR1 and CDR2 from the germline V gene are SGHAT and FQDESV (reference sequence). Trimming cost V 4 bases and J 5 bases; bases outside gene matches: 4. The CDR3 has 14 amino acids. CDR3 residues: CASSYGQGAHEQYF. In nucleotides, the CDR3 is TGTGCCAGCAGCTACGGACAGGGGGCCCACGAGCAGTACTTC.

Points on this clone: At one end the junction does not follow the germline gene, possibly because of a read error. The chain is built from TRBV18 and TRBJ1-4, with 12 bases fitting TRBD1. The CDR3 is 17 amino acids. Germline V CDR1 and CDR2: KGHSH, LQKENI. CDR3 amino acids: CASSPPLGDRGHEKLFF. The DNA for the CDR3 is TGTGCCAGCTCCCCACCGTTAGGGGACAGGGGGCATGAAAAACTGTTTTTT.

The chain joins TRBV29-1 to TRBJ2-1, with TRBD2 identical over 8 bases. Germline CDR1 SQVTM, CDR2 ANQGSEA. The CDR3 is 15 residues long. Trimming cost V 6 bases and J 3 bases; bases outside gene matches: 10. The CDR3 loop reads CSVLGVAGNYNEQFF. The CDR3 DNA reads TGCAGCGTGCTAGGGGTAGCGGGGAACTACAATGAGCAGTTCTTC.

A single count supports this clone. The chain recombines TRBV15 with TRBJ1-2; 7 nucleotides match TRBD1. Germline V gives CDR1 LNHNV, CDR2 YYDKDF (reference sequence). V gave up 6 bases and J gave up 5 bases; unmatched junction bases: 9. The CDR3 runs to 14 residues. CDR3 in DNA: TGTGCCACCAGGCCGACAGGGTCCCTTTATGGCTACACCTTC. This encodes CATRPTGSLYGYTF.